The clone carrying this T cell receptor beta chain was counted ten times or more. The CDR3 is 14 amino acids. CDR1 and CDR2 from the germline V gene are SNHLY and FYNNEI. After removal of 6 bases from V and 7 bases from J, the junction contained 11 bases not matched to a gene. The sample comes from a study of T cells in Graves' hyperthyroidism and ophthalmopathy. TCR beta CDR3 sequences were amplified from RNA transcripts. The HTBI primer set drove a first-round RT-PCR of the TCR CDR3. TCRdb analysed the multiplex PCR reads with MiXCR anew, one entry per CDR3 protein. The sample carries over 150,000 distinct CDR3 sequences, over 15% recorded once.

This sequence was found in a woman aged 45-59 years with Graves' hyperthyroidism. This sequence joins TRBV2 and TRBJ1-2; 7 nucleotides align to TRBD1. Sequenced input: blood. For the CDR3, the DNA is TGTGCCAGCAGGCCCGGACAGGAGCAGTTTGGCTACACCTTC. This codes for CASRPGQEQFGYTF.